A selection of T cell receptor beta chains follows, all from one sample in a study of T cells after yellow fever vaccination. TCRdb ran MiXCR on the 5' RACE reads and lists one entry per CDR3 protein. Of roughly 56,000 distinct CDR3 sequences listed, approximately 5.5% are singletons. This specimen was PBMCs, either bulk or a sorted T-cell subset (CD4+, CD8+, memory, or dextramer-sorted; not recorded which), taken on the day of the yellow fever booster vaccination. These receptors originate from a young man who received the YFV17D yellow fever vaccine. Each CDR3 is given with its conserved first and last residue. A D gene is named only where the DNA matches it firmly. Clone size is stated in some rows and not others, as once, few, many or a class when expanded.

TRBV12-3/TRBV12-4,many,TRBD1,TRBJ2-4,CASSPNHRGILAKNIQYF,TGTGCCAGCAGTCCCAACCACAGGGGGATTTTGGCCAAAAACATTCAGTACTTC
TRBV7-3,NA,NA,TRBJ2-5,CASSSTGISGETQYF,TGTGCCAGCAGCTCAACAGGGATAAGTGGGGAGACCCAGTACTTC
TRBV5-5,many,NA,TRBJ2-3,CASSLGVKGTDTQYF,TGTGCCAGCAGCTTGGGGGTTAAGGGCACAGATACGCAGTATTTT
TRBV12-3/TRBV12-4,many,NA,TRBJ2-2,CASSWGTGELFF,TGTGCCAGCAGTTGGGGAACCGGGGAGCTGTTTTTT
TRBV7-2,few,NA,TRBJ1-2,CASSDRYGGYTF,TGTGCCAGCAGCGACCGGTATGGTGGCTACACCTTC
TRBV5-1,many,TRBD2,TRBJ2-1,CASSLTSGYYNEQFF,TGCGCCAGCAGCCTGACTAGCGGGTACTACAATGAGCAGTTCTTC
TRBV7-9,few,NA,TRBJ2-7,CASSLGGRAGEQYF,TGTGCCAGCAGCTTAGGTGGTAGGGCCGGCGAGCAGTACTTC
TRBV6-1,many,TRBD1,TRBJ1-5,CASSLQGYSNQPQHF,TGTGCCAGCAGCCTACAGGGGTATAGCAATCAGCCCCAGCATTTT
TRBV6-6,many,NA,TRBJ2-1,CASSYLGSSYNEQFF,TGTGCCAGCAGTTACCTGGGTAGCTCCTACAATGAGCAGTTCTTC
TRBV7-9,many,NA,TRBJ2-3,CASSYRVNGDTQYF,TGTGCCAGCAGCTATAGGGTTAATGGAGATACGCAGTATTTT
TRBV5-5,many,NA,TRBJ2-3,CASSLVLSSTDTQYF,TGTGCCAGCAGCTTGGTGCTATCCAGCACAGATACGCAGTATTTT
TRBV7-9,many,TRBD1,TRBJ2-1,CASRRREGQGDNEQFF,TGTGCCAGCAGACGAAGAGAGGGACAGGGTGACAATGAGCAGTTCTTC
TRBV5-6,few,TRBD1,TRBJ2-7,CASSLEAGGAVVNF,TGTGCCAGCAGCTTGGAGGCAGGGGGCGCAGTGGTGAACTTC
TRBV4-1,many,TRBD1,TRBJ2-2,CASSLDRGPGTGELFF,TGCGCCAGCAGCCTGGACAGGGGGCCGGGCACCGGGGAGCTGTTTTTT
TRBV7-6,few,NA,TRBJ2-5,CASSNQETQYF,TGTGCCAGCAGCAACCAAGAGACCCAGTACTTC
TRBV6-1,few,NA,TRBJ1-6,CASSEGVGIPNSPLHF,TGTGCCAGCAGTGAAGGAGTGGGTATACCTAATTCACCCCTCCACTTT
TRBV4-3,many,NA,TRBJ1-1,CASSQQPTGTDTEAFF,TGCGCCAGCAGCCAACAACCTACAGGTACGGACACTGAAGCTTTCTTT
TRBV3-1,NA,NA,TRBJ1-3,CASSRKGSGNTIYF,TGTGCCAGCAGCCGCAAGGGGTCTGGAAACACCATATATTTT
TRBV11-2,many,TRBD2,TRBJ2-1,CASSSIGGERYNEQFF,TGTGCCAGCAGCTCAATTGGGGGGGAAAGGTACAATGAGCAGTTCTTC
TRBV18,NA,TRBD1,TRBJ2-1,CASSPLDPGTGPYNEQFF,TGTGCCAGCTCACCTCTAGATCCCGGGACAGGACCCTACAATGAGCAGTTCTTC
TRBV7-9,NA,NA,TRBJ1-3,CASSFTGSAGNTIYF,TGTGCCAGCAGCTTTACCGGGTCAGCCGGAAACACCATATATTTT
TRBV12-3/TRBV12-4,many,NA,TRBJ2-5,CASSFSGTQYF,TGTGCCAGCAGTTTCTCGGGGACCCAGTACTTC
TRBV29-1,many,TRBD1,TRBJ1-1,CSFRQGGTEAFF,TGCAGCTTCAGACAGGGTGGCACTGAAGCTTTCTTT
TRBV5-1,many,NA,TRBJ2-7,CASSLALLPYEQYF,TGCGCCAGCAGCTTGGCTTTGCTGCCCTACGAGCAGTACTTC
TRBV6-4,few,TRBD2,TRBJ2-1,CASSISGSSYNEQFF,TGTGCCAGCAGTATTAGCGGGAGCTCCTACAATGAGCAGTTCTTC
TRBV6-1,NA,NA,TRBJ1-6,CASSEGVRSPSPLHF,TGTGCCAGCAGTGAGGGGGTGAGGAGCCCCTCACCCCTCCACTTT
TRBV6-2/TRBV6-3,many,TRBD1,TRBJ1-2,CASSPGQVSGYTF,TGTGCCAGCAGTCCGGGACAGGTTTCTGGCTACACCTTC
TRBV10-3,NA,NA,TRBJ1-5,CAIGDSGRERIGNQPQHF,TGTGCCATCGGAGACTCGGGGAGGGAGAGGATAGGCAATCAGCCCCAGCATTTT
TRBV7-2,NA,NA,TRBJ2-3,CASSLLRPIGGTDTQYF,TGTGCCAGCAGCTTATTGAGGCCAATCGGTGGGACAGATACGCAGTATTTT
TRBV4-3,many,NA,TRBJ2-4,CASSQDTGFGNIQYF,TGCGCCAGCAGCCAAGATACGGGTTTTGGAAACATTCAGTACTTC
TRBV11-2,NA,TRBD1,TRBJ2-1,CASSLGTGFGAREQFF,TGTGCCAGCAGCCTCGGGACAGGGTTCGGTGCAAGAGAGCAGTTCTTC
TRBV6-5,many,NA,TRBJ2-5,CASSYSVRETQYF,TGTGCCAGCAGTTACTCGGTCAGGGAGACCCAGTACTTC
TRBV27,many,TRBD2,TRBJ2-5,CASSLAQGGGRETQYF,TGTGCCAGCAGTTTGGCGCAGGGCGGCGGGAGAGAGACCCAGTACTTC
TRBV27,NA,NA,TRBJ1-5,CASSDLPPNQPQHF,TGTGCCAGCAGCGACCTTCCACCTAATCAGCCCCAGCATTTT
TRBV4-1,once,NA,TRBJ1-4,CSSSQGRTEINEKLFF,TGCTCCAGCAGCCAGGGTAGGACGGAAATTAATGAAAAACTGTTTTTT
TRBV5-1,few,NA,TRBJ1-2,CASRLESDGYTF,TGCGCCAGCAGGTTGGAGTCCGATGGCTACACCTTC
TRBV7-9,NA,TRBD1,TRBJ2-7,CASSRMPGQGTYEQYF,TGTGCCAGCAGTAGAATGCCGGGACAGGGAACCTACGAGCAGTACTTC
TRBV20-1,many,NA,TRBJ1-1,CSAFPGPRNTEAFF,TGCAGTGCTTTTCCGGGACCCCGGAACACTGAAGCTTTCTTT
TRBV29-1,many,NA,TRBJ1-1,CSVGAMQGTEAFF,TGCAGCGTTGGGGCGATGCAGGGGACTGAAGCTTTCTTT
TRBV7-2,few,NA,TRBJ2-7,CASSSRRQEQYF,TGTGCCAGCAGCTCCCGAAGACAGGAGCAGTACTTC
TRBV4-3,NA,NA,TRBJ2-2,CASSQIERTVDTGELFF,TGCGCCAGCAGCCAAATTGAGAGGACCGTCGACACCGGGGAGCTGTTTTTT
TRBV6-5,many,TRBD2,TRBJ2-3,CASSSGLAGGPGTDTQYF,TGTGCCAGCAGTTCCGGACTAGCGGGGGGGCCGGGCACAGATACGCAGTATTTT
TRBV13,NA,TRBD2,TRBJ2-1,CASSFGRGGLYNEQFF,TGTGCCAGCAGCTTCGGGCGGGGGGGCCTCTACAATGAGCAGTTCTTC
TRBV10-3,few,TRBD1,TRBJ2-3,CAIGQGADTQYF,TGTGCCATCGGGCAGGGGGCAGATACGCAGTATTTT
TRBV5-1,NA,NA,TRBJ1-1,CASSEDPSGATEAFF,TGCGCCAGCAGCGAGGACCCCTCAGGAGCCACTGAAGCTTTCTTT
TRBV12-3/TRBV12-4,NA,NA,TRBJ2-1,CASAPFVGNNEQFF,TGTGCCAGCGCCCCCTTCGTGGGCAACAATGAGCAGTTCTTC
TRBV7-9,few,TRBD1,TRBJ1-2,CASSFSGRGISGYTF,TGTGCCAGCAGCTTCTCGGGCAGGGGGATCAGTGGCTACACCTTC
TRBV29-1,many,NA,TRBJ2-1,CSVPPGGYNEQFF,TGCAGTGTCCCCCCGGGTGGCTACAATGAGCAGTTCTTC
TRBV5-6,many,TRBD1,TRBJ1-2,CASSVGQGFPLF,TGTGCCAGCAGCGTTGGACAGGGGTTTCCCCTCTTC
TRBV7-9,few,TRBD1,TRBJ2-1,CASSLTFGTGNNEQFF,TGTGCCAGCAGCTTAACGTTTGGGACAGGCAACAATGAGCAGTTCTTC
TRBV4-1,many,NA,TRBJ2-5,CASSQDDQETQYF,TGCGCCAGCAGCCAAGACGACCAAGAGACCCAGTACTTC
TRBV12-3/TRBV12-4,many,NA,TRBJ1-2,CASSRRGRYVYGYTF,TGTGCCAGCAGTCGACGGGGCCGATACGTTTATGGCTACACCTTC
TRBV29-1,many,NA,TRBJ2-2,CSVRSRDTGELFF,TGCAGCGTACGTTCGCGGGACACCGGGGAGCTGTTTTTT
TRBV5-6,few,NA,TRBJ1-5,CASSLAPSQPQHF,TGTGCCAGCAGCTTGGCCCCATCCCAGCCCCAGCATTTT
TRBV5-1,many,TRBD1,TRBJ2-1,CASSLGGDRALNEQFF,TGCGCCAGCAGCTTGGGAGGTGACAGGGCCCTCAATGAGCAGTTCTTC
TRBV5-1,few,TRBD2,TRBJ2-6,CASTLSGGGRGANVLTF,TGCGCCAGCACCTTAAGCGGGGGGGGCCGTGGGGCCAACGTCCTGACTTTC
TRBV6-6,NA,NA,TRBJ1-1,CASSLTLNTEAFF,TGTGCCAGCAGTCTGACACTAAACACTGAAGCTTTCTTT